The TCR beta chain described here comes from a study of T cells in localized non-small cell lung cancer. Points from the study as a whole: Sequencing was restricted to one tumor region; therefore, heterogeneity remains possible.

Sequencing used immunoSEQ multiplex PCR; TCRdb keeps in-frame clones, though not all of them. The repertoire has tens of thousands of clones, approximately 90% of them found once; the top ten carry 12%. To note about this clone: Its antigen is not identified.

Germline CDR1 SGHDT, CDR2 YYEEEE. J was trimmed by 4 bases and V by 1 base; bases with no gene match: 9. CDR3 length: 17 amino acids. The receptor comes from a female donor of 60 years or more with stage II lung adenocarcinoma. V and J are TRBV5-6 and TRBJ2-5; 11 nucleotides line up with TRBD2. This material consisted of peripheral blood mononuclear cells, taken before any cancer treatment. The CDR3 reads CASSLLVAGGLSETQYF. DNA of the CDR3: TGTGCCAGCAGCTTGTTAGTAGCGGGGGGGCTATCAGAGACCCAGTACTTC.